This T cell receptor beta chain was obtained from a study of T cell responses to AZD1222 COVID-19 vaccine. Clones were read by immunoSEQ multiplex PCR, and TCRdb kept only the in-frame ones, dropping some. The repertoire holds 140,000 or so clones, around 90% seen once, with under 5.5% in the top ten. The CDR3 totals 14 residues. Germline V gene lookup returns CDR1 MGHDK and CDR2 SYGVNS. Between the trimmed V and J ends, which lost 2 bases and 6 bases, there was a span of 13 bases. On this clone itself: The target antigen is unknown.

Study findings and constraints: The donor group comprised mostly white British people and more females; the analysis possibly underestimated clonal diversity. It was only after the peak T cell response that any repertoires were sampled. Seropositivity was recorded at baseline in only 6 or 7 AZD1222 recipients.

This TCR came from an adult who received the MenACWY meningococcal vaccine as a control. The sequencing used peripheral blood, collected 28 days after the second dose of the MenACWY control vaccine. The rearrangement uses TRBV25-1 and TRBJ1-1; D remains ambiguous. The CDR3 coding sequence is TGTGCCAGCAGTGAAGATAATAAGGGCGCTGAAGCTTTCTTT. Amino acid sequence: CASSEDNKGAEAFF.